What follows is one T cell receptor (beta chain) and its context. This sample is part of a study of blood T cell repertoires in COVID-19. Study-level background: COVID-19 samples from acute and convalescent phases originated in the United States, Italy and Spain. In each case, the material was cDNA or gDNA derived from T cells, B-cell-depleted T cells, or PBMCs.

Methods used by the authors: It was from reference gene primer amplification that nucleated cell counts were estimated. Data came from immunoSEQ multiplex PCR; TCRdb stores just in-frame clones and leaves some out. V, J and clone size are those of that table, while D and trimming were read from the DNA. The sample has about 190,000 clones, around four fifths seen once; the top ten hold roughly a fifth. The germline V gene has CDR1 ENHRY and CDR2 SYGVKD. Trimming took 10 bases from V and 4 from J; bases not matched to a gene: 6. The CDR3 covers 14 residues. The chain uses TRBV10-3 and TRBJ2-2, with 10 bases that match TRBD2. The TCR comes from a human donor in a cohort sampled during active COVID-19. Sequenced sample: peripheral blood. The CDR3 sequence is CATISGGATGELFF. CDR3 coding DNA: TGTGCCACCATAAGCGGGGGGGCCACCGGGGAGCTGTTTTTT.